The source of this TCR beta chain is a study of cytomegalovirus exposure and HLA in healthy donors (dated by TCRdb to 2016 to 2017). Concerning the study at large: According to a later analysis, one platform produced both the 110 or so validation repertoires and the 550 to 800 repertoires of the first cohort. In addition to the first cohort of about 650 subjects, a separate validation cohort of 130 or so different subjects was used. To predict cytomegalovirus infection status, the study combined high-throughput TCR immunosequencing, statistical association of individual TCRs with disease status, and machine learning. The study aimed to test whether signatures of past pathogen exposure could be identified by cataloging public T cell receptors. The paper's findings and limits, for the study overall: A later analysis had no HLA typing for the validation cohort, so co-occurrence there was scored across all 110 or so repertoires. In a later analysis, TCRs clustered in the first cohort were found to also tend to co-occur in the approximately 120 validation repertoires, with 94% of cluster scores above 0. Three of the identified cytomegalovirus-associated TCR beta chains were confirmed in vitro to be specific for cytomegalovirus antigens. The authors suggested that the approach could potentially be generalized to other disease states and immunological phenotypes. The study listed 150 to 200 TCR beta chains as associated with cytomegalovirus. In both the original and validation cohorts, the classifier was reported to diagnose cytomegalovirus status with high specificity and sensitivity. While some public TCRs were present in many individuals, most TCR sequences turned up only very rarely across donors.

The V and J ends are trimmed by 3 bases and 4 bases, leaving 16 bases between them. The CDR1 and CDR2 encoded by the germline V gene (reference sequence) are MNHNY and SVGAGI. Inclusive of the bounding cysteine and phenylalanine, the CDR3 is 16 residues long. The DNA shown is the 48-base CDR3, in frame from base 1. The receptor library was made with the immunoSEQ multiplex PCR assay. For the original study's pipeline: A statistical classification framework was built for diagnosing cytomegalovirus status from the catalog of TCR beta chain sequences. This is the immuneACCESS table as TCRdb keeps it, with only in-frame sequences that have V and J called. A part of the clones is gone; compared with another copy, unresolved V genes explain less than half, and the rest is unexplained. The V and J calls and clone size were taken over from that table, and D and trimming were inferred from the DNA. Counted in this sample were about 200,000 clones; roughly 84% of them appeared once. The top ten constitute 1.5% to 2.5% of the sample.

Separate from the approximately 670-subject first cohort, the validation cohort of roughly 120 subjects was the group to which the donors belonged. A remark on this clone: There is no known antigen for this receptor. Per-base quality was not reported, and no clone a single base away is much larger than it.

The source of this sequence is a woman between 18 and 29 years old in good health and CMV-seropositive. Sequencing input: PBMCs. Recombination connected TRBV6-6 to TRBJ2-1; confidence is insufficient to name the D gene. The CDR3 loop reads CASSYSTYPNYNEQFF. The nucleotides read TGTGCCAGCAGTTATTCAACTTACCCGAATTACAATGAGCAGTTCTTC.